The 28 T cell receptor beta chains below were found in one sample sequenced in a study of CD8 T cells in Susac syndrome. Random-hexamer reverse transcription was applied to about 0.45 to 1 ug RNA. MiXCR, run by TCRdb on the immunoSEQ multiplex PCR reads, gives a single entry per CDR3 protein. The sample records 70,000 to 100,000 distinct CDR3 sequences, about 96% being singletons. The sample taken for sequencing was CD8+ T cells from PBMCs. The receptor source for this set is a human donor with Susac syndrome.

The chain links TRBV30 to TRBJ1-5; the match to TRBD1 covers 8 bases. The CDR3 runs 18 residues. Germline V CDR1 and CDR2: GTSNPN, SVGIG (reference sequence). With V trimmed by 0 bases and J by 3 bases, 13 bases remained unmatched. The CDR3 coding sequence is TGTGCCTGGAGTGTACGGTCCACGCAGGGGGCCTACAATCAGCCCCAGCATTTT. It codes for CAWSVRSTQGAYNQPQHF.

This clonotype was seen just once. The rearrangement joins TRBV29-1 to TRBJ2-2; D gene uncertain. The germline gives CDR1 SQVTM, CDR2 ANQGSEA. V shed 3 bases and J shed 6 bases, with 5 bases lying between them. The CDR3 length is 11 residues. The CDR3 DNA is TGCAGCGTTGACACCGCCGGGGAGCTGTTTTTT. It encodes CSVDTAGELFF.

The J gene is TRBJ2-7, the V gene TRBV9; a possible D gene is TRBD1 (5 bases). V lost 0 bases and J 2 bases, leaving 15 bases between the germline ends. This CDR3 is 16 amino acids long. Germline values: CDR1 SGDLS, CDR2 YYNGEE. The CDR3 spells CASSVDEGATTYEQYF. The CDR3, as DNA: TGTGCCAGCAGCGTAGATGAAGGGGCGACCACCTACGAGCAGTACTTC. Using reference TRBV9 and TRBJ2-7 for the parts outside the CDR3, the full variable domain is DSGVTQTPKHLITATGQRVTLRCSPRSGDLSVYWYQQSLDQGLQFLIQYYNGEERAKGNILERFSAQQFPDLHSELNLSSLELGDSALYFCASSVDEGATTYEQYFGPGTRLTVT.

The chain couples TRBV20-1 to TRBJ1-2; D is unclear. The germline V gene encodes CDR1 DFQATT and CDR2 SNEGSKA (reference sequence). CDR3 length equals 14 residues. Deletions cut 5 bases from V and 0 bases from J, with 13 bases between. CDR3 nucleotides: TGCAGTGCTTCCGGACTGAAATCTAACTATGGCTACACCTTC. It is translated as CSASGLKSNYGYTF.

The J gene is TRBJ1-5, the V gene TRBV20-1, with no clear D. The CDR3 covers 12 residues. V shed 4 bases and J shed 2 bases, with 6 bases lying between them. Germline V gene lookup returns CDR1 DFQATT and CDR2 SNEGSKA (reference sequence). The CDR3 DNA follows: TGCAGTGCTACCCTTGGCAATCAGCCCCAGCATTTT. This encodes CSATLGNQPQHF.

This clonotype appeared a single time. The DNA of the CDR3 is TGTGCCAGTAGTATGGGGGACAGTGACAATGAGCAGTTCTTC. It yields the protein CASSMGDSDNEQFF. This sequence joins TRBV19 and TRBJ2-1; 7 bases map to TRBD1. J gave up 5 bases and V 3 bases, and 4 bases lay outside the gene matches. Looked up from germline, CDR1 is LNHDA and CDR2 is SQIVND (reference sequence). The CDR3 spans 14 residues.

This chain uses TRBV24-1 with TRBJ2-1; D is unresolved. Trimming pared 3 bases from V and 9 bases from J, leaving 11 bases between. The CDR3 covers 13 residues. Germline CDR1 and CDR2: KGHDR and SFDVKD. CDR3 in amino acids: CATSDRSSPEQFF. The DNA of the CDR3 is TGTGCCACCAGTGATAGGTCTAGTCCTGAGCAGTTCTTC.

The chain joins TRBV30 to TRBJ1-6, with 7 nucleotides matching TRBD1. The germline gives CDR1 GTSNPN, CDR2 SVGIG (reference sequence). Trimming cost V 3 bases and J 10 bases; bases outside gene matches: 6. This CDR3 is built from 13 residues. The CDR3 DNA sequence: TGTGCCTGGAGCGCACAGGGGAACTCACCCCTCCACTTT. Translating it yields CAWSAQGNSPLHF. Full variable domain (outside the CDR3, taken from reference TRBV30 and TRBJ1-6): SQTIHQWPATLVQPVGSPLSLECTVEGTSNPNLYWYRQAAGRGLQLLFYSVGIGQISSEVPQNLSASRPQDRQFILSSKKLLLSDSGFYLCAWSAQGNSPLHFGNGTRLTVT.

The chain is built from TRBV4-3 and TRBJ1-2; D is possibly TRBD1 (6 bases). V was clipped by 0 bases and J by 8 bases, with 13 bases between them. The CDR3 extends over 14 amino acids. Germline V gene lookup returns CDR1 LGHNA and CDR2 YSLEER. The CDR3 DNA is TGCGCCAGCAGCCAAGATTCGGGGGGCTACGGCTACACCTTC. Its protein is CASSQDSGGYGYTF.

This chain links TRBV23-1 with TRBJ2-7; 8 bases align to TRBD1. TRBV23-1 is noted as an ORF with a role that remains uncertain. V lost 6 bases and J lost 3; bases outside the gene matches: 10. The CDR3 loop spans 15 amino acids. CDR3 in amino acids: CASSSGGQALYEQYF. CDR3 in DNA: TGCGCCAGCAGCTCAGGGGGACAGGCTCTCTACGAGCAGTACTTC.

The rearrangement links TRBV30 to TRBJ1-5; D gene uncertain. CDR3 size: 13 residues. V was pared by 5 bases and J by 7 bases, with 15 bases between. Germline lookup yields CDR1 GTSNPN and CDR2 SVGIG (reference sequence). CDR3 in amino acids: CAWGVIAGQPQHF. The DNA of the CDR3 is TGTGCCTGGGGCGTAATAGCGGGGCAGCCCCAGCATTTT.

This clonotype has a single count. The CDR3 DNA is TGTGCCTGGAGTGGCCGCTCGTCAGGTCAGCATGGCTACACCTTC. Translating it yields CAWSGRSSGQHGYTF. The V gene is TRBV30, the J gene TRBJ1-2; D is unclear. V was shortened by 1 base and J by 6 bases, with 18 bases between the two germline ends. The CDR3 sequence is 15 residues long. The germline V gene encodes CDR1 GTSNPN and CDR2 SVGIG (reference sequence). The whole variable domain, filled in from reference TRBV30 and TRBJ1-2, reads SQTIHQWPATLVQPVGSPLSLECTVEGTSNPNLYWYRQAAGRGLQLLFYSVGIGQISSEVPQNLSASRPQDRQFILSSKKLLLSDSGFYLCAWSGRSSGQHGYTFGSGTRLTVV.

The chain has TRBV7-9 and TRBJ2-4; TRBD1 aligns across 7 bases. The germline CDR1 and CDR2 sequences are SEHNR and FQNEAQ (reference sequence). The CDR3 length is 14 residues. V dropped 3 bases and J dropped 7; count of bases not matched to a gene: 6. The CDR3 is CASSFVGGENIQYF. CDR3 in DNA: TGTGCCAGCAGCTTCGTAGGGGGCGAGAACATTCAGTACTTC.

This chain links TRBV29-1 with TRBJ2-1, with TRBD1 matching 7 bases. Germline assignment: CDR1 SQVTM and CDR2 ANQGSEA. The CDR3 extends over 15 amino acids. Trimming cost V 2 bases and J 0 bases; bases outside gene matches: 4. CDR3 residues: CSVEKQGYSYNEQFF. The CDR3 nucleotides are TGCAGCGTTGAAAAACAGGGGTACTCCTACAATGAGCAGTTCTTC.

The chain joins TRBV25-1 to TRBJ1-2; 9 positions agree with TRBD1. Germline assignment: CDR1 MGHDK and CDR2 SYGVNS. Trimming at V came to 6 bases and at J to 1 base, leaving 3 bases not matched to a gene. The CDR3 has 14 amino acids. The CDR3 region has the DNA TGTGCCAGCAGCAAGGGACAGGGTAACTATGGCTACACCTTC. This gives the protein CASSKGQGNYGYTF.

The chain recombines TRBV7-2 with TRBJ2-5; perhaps TRBD2 as D (5 bases). The CDR3 sequence is 13 residues long. Trimming shortened V by 6 bases and J by 1 base, and 9 bases separated the two germline ends. Germline V lookup: CDR1 SGHTA, CDR2 FQGNSA. The DNA for the CDR3 is TGTGCCAGCAGTTTGGGGAGCCAAGAGACCCAGTACTTC. Translation: CASSLGSQETQYF.

The chain uses TRBV20-1 and TRBJ2-3; D might be TRBD2 (6 bases). CDR3 length equals 15 residues. Per germline, CDR1 DFQATT and CDR2 SNEGSKA (reference sequence). Trimming removed 3 bases from V and 0 bases from J, with 13 bases in between. The CDR3 region is CSARGVAGSTDTQYF. Written as DNA, the CDR3 is TGCAGTGCTAGGGGGGTCGCGGGGAGCACAGATACGCAGTATTTT.

The genes are TRBV14 and TRBJ2-7; D is ambiguous. The CDR3 consists of 15 residues. CDR1 is SGHDN, CDR2 FVKESK, per germline. V shed 0 bases and J shed 0 bases, with 9 bases lying between them. CDR3 protein: CASSQDSADSYEQYF. In DNA, the CDR3 is TGTGCCAGCAGCCAAGATTCGGCGGACTCCTACGAGCAGTACTTC.

The genes are TRBV27 and TRBJ2-3; TRBD2 matches 14 bases. Germline CDR1 is MNHEY and CDR2 is SMNVEV (reference sequence). V was pared by 3 bases and J by 6 bases, with 2 bases of the junction left unmatched. CDR3 length equals 15 residues. In DNA form, the CDR3 reads TGTGCCAGCAGTTTGACTAGCGGGGGGGCCGATACGCAGTATTTT. Encoded protein: CASSLTSGGADTQYF.

V and J are TRBV6-5 and TRBJ2-5, with D possibly being TRBD1 (5 bases). The CDR3 is 14 amino acids. Germline CDR1 reads MNHEY; CDR2 reads SVGAGI. V gave up 2 bases and J gave up 4 bases, with 11 bases separating them. This CDR3 is CASSYNRFTETQYF. The CDR3 DNA is TGTGCCAGCAGTTACAACAGGTTCACAGAGACCCAGTACTTC.

This chain uses TRBV3-1 with TRBJ2-1; 8 nucleotides match TRBD1. The trim removed 4 bases at V and 6 bases at J, leaving 11 bases unmatched. Germline CDR1 LGHDT, CDR2 YNNKEL (reference sequence). This CDR3 has 16 residues. The CDR3 DNA reads TGTGCCAGCAGCCCAGCTTTGGGGACAGGCTTCAATGAGCAGTTCTTC. This sequence encodes CASSPALGTGFNEQFF.

The V and J genes are TRBV4-1 and TRBJ2-2; TRBD1 matches at 10 bases. The CDR3 has 17 amino acids. V dropped 1 base and J dropped 3; count of bases not matched to a gene: 5. CDR1 and CDR2 (germline): MGHRA, YSYEKL. CDR3 loop: CASSQARDRGDTGELFF. For the CDR3, the DNA is TGCGCCAGCAGCCAAGCCCGGGACAGGGGTGACACCGGGGAGCTGTTTTTT.

The chain combines TRBV20-1 with TRBJ2-5, with 8 bases aligning to TRBD2. The CDR3 length is 14 residues. The germline CDR1 and CDR2 sequences are DFQATT and SNEGSKA (reference sequence). After removal of 2 bases from V and 5 bases from J, the junction contained 7 bases not matched to a gene. The DNA for the CDR3 is TGCAGTGCTAGAAGGGGGACTAGTCGCGAGACCCAGTACTTC. Its translation: CSARRGTSRETQYF.

The V call is TRBV15, the J call TRBJ2-1, with 8 bases that match TRBD1. Germline values: CDR1 LNHNV, CDR2 YYDKDF (reference sequence). The CDR3 length is 15 residues. Trimming took 5 bases from V and 7 from J; bases not matched to a gene: 10. The DNA of the CDR3 is TGTGCCACCAGCTTTTCCTCAGGGGGCAGAAATGAGCAGTTCTTC. Protein: CATSFSSGGRNEQFF.

The chain carries TRBV13 and TRBJ1-1; perhaps TRBD1 as D (6 bases). Germline V gene lookup returns CDR1 PRHDT and CDR2 FYEKMQ (reference sequence). The CDR3 contains 14 residues. The V end lost 2 bases, the J end lost 4 bases, and 11 bases lay between the germline ends. The CDR3: CASSLIGRGTEAFF. The CDR3 region has the DNA TGTGCCAGCAGCTTAATCGGCAGGGGCACTGAAGCTTTCTTT.

This chain uses TRBV12-3 or TRBV12-4 with TRBJ2-2, with 10 bases identical to TRBD1. V shed 6 bases, J shed 6 bases, and the junction held 4 bases outside the gene matches. The CDR3 contains 14 residues. The CDR3 region has the DNA TGTGCCAGCAGCCAGGGACAGGGGTCCGGGGAGCTGTTTTTT. Protein sequence: CASSQGQGSGELFF.

V usage is TRBV20-1 and J usage is TRBJ2-7, with a possible D match to TRBD1 (5 bases). CDR3 length: 11 residues. Germline V gene lookup returns CDR1 DFQATT and CDR2 SNEGSKA (reference sequence). Trimming stripped 6 bases from V and 2 bases from J, with 8 bases between. The CDR3 loop is CSAGVTYEQYF. CDR3 sequence (DNA): TGCAGTGCAGGGGTCACCTACGAGCAGTACTTC.

The chain recombines TRBV28 with TRBJ1-1; 8 nucleotides line up with TRBD1. V shed 3 bases and J 5 bases; nucleotides not matched to a gene: 8. This CDR3 spans 15 amino acids. Per germline, CDR1 MDHEN and CDR2 SYDVKM. The CDR3 spells CASSFYGQGKTEAFF. The DNA for the CDR3 is TGTGCCAGCAGTTTCTATGGACAGGGAAAAACTGAAGCTTTCTTT.